The sequence of this T cell receptor (beta chain) was determined in a study of shared clonotypes between healthy human individuals (dated by TCRdb to 2020 to 2021). With respect to the entire study: A few men and two women, aged 18 to 49 years, made up the cohort. For each donor, CD4 naive and CD4 memory were each run on three plates, CD8 naive on two plates, and CD8 memory on one plate. To estimate repertoire size and how much clonotypes are shared between individuals, the study performed deep sequencing of blood TCR repertoires from 4 to 6 healthy adults. To increase sequencing depth and limit assay-specific biases, different laboratories used diverse techniques to prepare libraries and sequence TCR repertoires. Leukapheresis yielded between about 0.9 and 10 billion PBMCs per donor. Study-wide conclusions, independent of this receptor: Sampling was restricted to blood, and TCR repertoires in tissues likely differ from the TCR repertoires found in blood. The small number of donors limited the genetic and exposure-history diversity represented. Incomplete sequencing was indicated by rarefaction of sorted-subset datasets, despite the large sequencing depth. Pairwise subsampling indicated that sequencing depth was expected to affect the degree of clonotype sharing among donors. Estimated clonotype richness was generally larger for naive than for memory subsets. Across a few donors, roughly 5.4% of naive CD4, approximately 3.5% of naive CD8, roughly 2.2% of memory CD4, and approximately 0.42% of memory CD8 clonotypes were shared. Higher generation probabilities were observed for clonotypes shared by all four sorted-subset donors than for non-shared clonotypes.

Donors were healthy HIV-negative adults with no recently reported acute infections or vaccinations. Every donor was a Caucasian adult residing in Nashville, Tennessee, USA. CD4+ T cells were enriched by magnetic negative selection; naive cells were then positively selected on CD45RA, and the negative fraction formed the memory subset. After blood collection by leukapheresis, PBMCs were isolated using Ficoll-Histopaque density gradient centrifugation and then cryopreserved in the vapor phase of liquid nitrogen. Analytical flow cytometry was used to check the purity and quantity of each magnetically sorted T cell population. Genomic DNA was isolated from every sorted fraction and measured by UV absorbance on a Nanodrop 2000c. Per the germline V gene, KGHSH is the CDR1 and LQKENI is the CDR2. Deletion took 6 bases off V and 5 bases off J, with a span of 9 bases between the germline ends. Including the terminal cysteine and phenylalanine, the CDR3 comprises 12 residues. Only CDR3 DNA remains: 36 bases, in frame from the first base.

Using the deep immunoSEQ assay, TCR CDR3 regions were amplified from genomic DNA by multiplex PCR. For each cell subset, the extracted genomic DNA was distributed evenly across all wells of several immunoSEQ 96-well plates, and each plate served as one replicate. For sorted subsets, roughly 0.2 ug genomic DNA, equal to tens of thousands of T cell genomes, was loaded into each replicate PCR. The purified libraries were quantified using a Qubit 3.0 fluorometer, sized with a Bioanalyzer 2100, and then quantified again using the KAPA Library Quantification kit. Every immunoSEQ 96-well plate was sequenced on a dedicated single-read 150-cycle Illumina NextSeq 550 flow cell. The original pipeline was this. Because only junctional sequences without quality scores were contained in the immunoSEQ output, filtering matching that applied to full-length reads could not be performed. To assign V/J genes and CDR3, sequences were annotated against IMGT germline references using PyIR, a Python wrapper for IgBLAST v1.9. Reads with weak V/J assignments (E-value above 1e-6), missing CDR3, stop codons, out-of-frame junctions, or ambiguous translated residues were removed. V3J clonotypes were defined as sequences sharing an identical inferred V gene, J gene, and CDR3 amino acid sequence. The percentage overlap between two repertoires was calculated by dividing the number of shared unique clonotypes by the size of the smaller repertoire. Three approaches were used to assess repertoire richness: RTK rarefaction, the Chao1 estimator, and Recon v2.1 estimates of unobserved clonotypes. Generation probabilities were computed with OLGA for all TCRbeta clonotypes obtained by the gDNA method from four donors. In TCRdb, the immuneACCESS table is reduced to in-frame sequences with V and J assigned. These tables do not hold every clone; where another copy was compared, an unresolved V gene accounts for under half, and the others remain unexplained. That table furnishes V, J and clone size, whereas the DNA furnished D and trimming. A total of some 980,000 clones appear in this sample, approximately 76% of them only once. The biggest ten clones account for about 1.5% of the sample.

On this clone itself: The specificity of this receptor is unknown. No much larger clone exists at a distance of one base, and base qualities are not known.

The TCR originated in a man between 18 and 35 years old in good health. The chain joins TRBV18 to TRBJ2-3, with the D gene too uncertain to name. Sequenced sample: memory CD4+ T cells sorted from blood. The sample's cell subset or site, from its label and the paper: CD45RA-negative fraction. CDR3 loop: CASSRAEDTQYF. The nucleotides read TGTGCCAGCTCCCGCGCAGAAGATACGCAGTATTTT.